This T cell receptor beta chain was documented in a study of Ad26.COV2.S vaccination and SARS-CoV-2 variants. Study summary: The authors gave Ad26.COV2.S intramuscularly, either once or twice 56 days apart.

Profiling relied on immunoSEQ multiplex PCR, and the TCRdb table lists in-frame clones only, not all of them. The sample carries about half a million clones, 80% to 90% recorded once. The treatment here: 15 to 20 received Ad26.COV2.S at low or high dose, single or two shots; 5 received placebo; per-sample allocation not given. Sampling was performed 63 days after the first vaccine or placebo injection. An 18-55-year-old adult in Boston served as donor. CDR3 size: 15 residues. After removal of 2 bases from V and 8 bases from J, the junction contained 7 bases not matched to a gene. Germline assignment: CDR1 MNHEY and CDR2 SVGAGI.

This clonotype originated in a person between 18 and 65 years old who received the Ad26.COV2.S COVID-19 vaccine or a placebo. Specimen: peripheral blood, collected in a trial of Ad26.COV2.S vaccine versus placebo. The genes are TRBV6-5 and TRBJ1-4; TRBD1 matches 8 bases. CDR3 region: CASSYQTGVGEKLFF. The CDR3 DNA is TGTGCCAGCAGTTACCAGACAGGGGTAGGGGAAAAACTGTTTTTT.